Presented here are 21 T cell receptor beta chains from one specimen sequenced in a study of cytomegalovirus exposure and HLA in healthy donors. Primers: 60 Vbeta forward and 13 Jbeta reverse. Produced via immunoSEQ multiplex PCR; TCRdb's table is partial and in-frame only. The sample carries under 250,000 clones, approximately 80% recorded once. Sequencing input: PBMCs. The receptors derive from a man aged 50-60 years in good health and CMV-seronegative.

This rearrangement joins TRBV28 to TRBJ2-5; D is possibly TRBD2 (5 bases). V lost 0 bases to trimming and J lost 11 bases, with 16 bases between them. Per the germline V gene, CDR1 is MDHEN and CDR2 is SYDVKM. The CDR3 length is 14 residues. CDR3 DNA sequence: TGTGCCAGCAGTTTATGGTACCGTCCAGGCGGGCAGTACTTC. It yields the protein CASSLWYRPGGQYF.

A few counts support this clone. The chain carries TRBV21-1 and TRBJ2-5; the tabulated D call, TRBD2, remains unverified against the DNA. TRBV21-1 has pseudogene status. The CDR3 runs to 19 residues. CDR3 nucleotide sequence: TGTGCCAGCAGCAAAGCAAGGAAGGTAAAACTAGCGGGAAAAGAGACCCAGTACTTC. It yields the protein CASSKARKVKLAGKETQYF.

The rearrangement joins TRBV6-5 to TRBJ2-5, with D possibly TRBD2 on 5 matching bases. The end of the DNA is better explained by TRBJ2-7, so the J call may be wrong. The CDR3 spans 15 residues. The V gene's germline CDR1 is MNHEY and CDR2 SVGAGI. The CDR3: CASSLTALARYEQYF. The CDR3 DNA reads as TGTGCCAGCAGCCTTACCGCGCTAGCAAGGTACGAGCAGTACTTC.

This clone came up a few times. The chain employs TRBV18 and TRBJ2-1; TRBD1 agrees at 8 bases. The CDR3 has 16 amino acids. V lost 3 bases, J lost 7 bases, and 11 bases stayed unmatched. The V gene's germline CDR1 is KGHSH and CDR2 LQKENI. CDR3: CASSPTHGQGRNEQFF. The CDR3 bases are TGTGCCAGCTCACCCACGCATGGACAGGGCAGGAATGAGCAGTTCTTC.

This clone was picked up a small number of times. This sequence joins TRBV9 and TRBJ1-1; TRBD1 might be the D (6 bases). The germline V gene has CDR1 SGDLS and CDR2 YYNGEE. The CDR3 has 15 amino acids. V lost 0 bases and J 5 bases, leaving 14 bases between the germline ends. The CDR3 here is CASSVEGEMRTEAFF. The DNA for the CDR3 is TGTGCCAGCAGCGTAGAGGGGGAAATGAGGACTGAAGCTTTCTTT.

The DNA of the CDR3 is TGTGCCAGCAGACACCCGGACAGTGAGAACACTGAAGCTTTCTTT. It yields the protein CASRHPDSENTEAFF. The chain couples TRBV7-9 to TRBJ1-1, with a possible D match to TRBD1 (6 bases). The CDR3 runs 15 residues. Trimming took 6 bases from V and 1 from J, leaving 15 bases between them. Germline V lookup: CDR1 SEHNR, CDR2 FQNEAQ (reference sequence).

V and J are TRBV6-1 and TRBJ2-7; D gene uncertain. Between the trimmed V and J ends, which lost 1 base and 1 base, there was a span of 11 bases. The germline V gene encodes CDR1 MNHNS and CDR2 SASEGT. The CDR3 covers 15 residues. The CDR3 region is CASSEVGGESYEQYF. The CDR3 DNA follows: TGTGCCAGCAGTGAAGTCGGCGGCGAGTCCTACGAGCAGTACTTC.

The V call is TRBV5-4, the J call TRBJ1-1; D uncertain. CDR1 and CDR2 from the germline V gene are SGHNT and YYREEE (reference sequence). V lost 4 bases and J 6 bases, leaving 28 bases between the germline ends. There are 18 residues in the CDR3. The CDR3, as DNA: TGTGCCAGCAGCGATGTACGAGGGTCAACAAATTTTCGTCCTGAAGCTTTCTTT. Translation gives CASSDVRGSTNFRPEAFF.

This chain joins TRBV18 and TRBJ2-1; the D call may be TRBD1 or TRBD2 (5 bases each). The CDR3 spans 15 residues. The germline gives CDR1 KGHSH, CDR2 LQKENI. Trimming left V 5 bases short and J 1 base short, with 12 bases between. CDR3 sequence reads: CASSTQEASYNEQFF. The CDR3 bases are TGTGCCAGCTCAACACAGGAGGCATCCTACAATGAGCAGTTCTTC.

The chain is built from TRBV28 and TRBJ1-1, with 8 bases aligning to TRBD1. The CDR3 spans 14 residues. The V gene end was trimmed by 8 bases and the J gene end by 0 bases; junction bases not matched to a gene: 5. The germline V gene encodes CDR1 MDHEN and CDR2 SYDVKM. The CDR3, as DNA: TGTGCCAGCGGACGGACAGGGATGAACACTGAAGCTTTCTTT. Protein: CASGRTGMNTEAFF.

This clone was seen a single time. The chain is built from TRBV9 and TRBJ1-2; TRBD1 is a possible D gene (6 bases). V was clipped by 2 bases and J by 9 bases, with 26 bases between them. The CDR3 is made up of 17 amino acids. Per germline, CDR1 SGDLS and CDR2 YYNGEE. CDR3 DNA sequence: TGTGCCAGCAGCGTCCCCCAGACAGGCCTCGACCCTTGGCGCTACACCTTC. Its protein product is CASSVPQTGLDPWRYTF.

The V gene is TRBV28, the J gene TRBJ1-2; 8 bases fit TRBD1. The germline gives CDR1 MDHEN, CDR2 SYDVKM. There are 14 residues in the CDR3. J gave up 8 bases and V 8 bases, and 13 bases lay outside the gene matches. DNA of the CDR3: TGTGCCAGCTGTGCTGGACAGGGCTCTTGGGGCTACACCTTC. This sequence encodes CASCAGQGSWGYTF.

This clone was seen a single time. The CDR3 loop reads CASSDSDRLQETQYF. As DNA, the CDR3 is TGTGCCAGCAGCGACTCGGACAGGCTACAAGAGACCCAGTACTTC. This chain joins TRBV7-9 and TRBJ2-5; 7 bases line up with TRBD1. CDR3 length equals 15 residues. With V trimmed by 5 bases and J by 2 bases, 8 bases remained unmatched. Per the germline V gene, CDR1 is SEHNR and CDR2 is FQNEAQ (reference sequence).

V gene TRBV28 combines with J gene TRBJ2-7; D unresolved. Trimming took 6 bases from V and 2 from J, leaving 11 bases between them. The CDR3 runs 13 residues. Germline loops: CDR1 MDHEN, CDR2 SYDVKM. CDR3 in amino acids: CASRSSTTYEQYF. The DNA for the CDR3 is TGTGCCAGCAGGAGCTCCACGACCTACGAGCAGTACTTC.

V and J are TRBV7-6 and TRBJ2-7; 8 nucleotides match TRBD1. The V gene's germline CDR1 is SGHVS and CDR2 FNYEAQ. Unmatched junction bases numbered 9, after V lost 3 bases and J lost 5 bases. CDR3 length: 15 amino acids. The CDR3 coding sequence is TGTGCCAGCAGCTTCCAGGACAGGGCGATAGACGAGCAGTACTTC. The encoded protein is CASSFQDRAIDEQYF.

This clone came up once. The CDR3 DNA reads as TGTGCCAGCAGATCCCTGACTAGCGACTATGAGCAGTTCTTC. Translation: CASRSLTSDYEQFF. This chain connects TRBV5-4 to TRBJ2-1, with 8 nucleotides matching TRBD2. Losses at the gene ends were 5 bases for V and 8 bases for J; bases not matched to a gene: 9. This CDR3 is built from 14 residues. In germline, CDR1 is SGHNT, CDR2 YYREEE (reference sequence).

The chain has TRBV28 and TRBJ2-7; 8 positions agree with TRBD2. This CDR3 spans 16 amino acids. Germline CDR1 MDHEN, CDR2 SYDVKM. J lost 2 bases, V lost 2 bases, and 8 bases had no gene match. The CDR3 loop reads CASSLSSSGRTYEQYF. The CDR3 region has the DNA TGTGCCAGCAGTTTAAGTTCAAGCGGGAGAACCTACGAGCAGTACTTC.

The chain carries TRBV2 and TRBJ2-1, with 13 bases aligning to TRBD2. The trim removed 6 bases at V and 6 bases at J, leaving 5 bases unmatched. The CDR3 has 15 amino acids. In germline, CDR1 is SNHLY, CDR2 FYNNEI. The CDR3 is CASRQGLAGTNEQFF. The CDR3 DNA sequence: TGTGCCAGCAGGCAGGGACTAGCGGGGACCAATGAGCAGTTCTTC.

This rearrangement joins TRBV10-2 to TRBJ2-7; TRBD2 matches 12 bases. V gave up 5 bases and J gave up 2 bases; unmatched junction bases: 7. The CDR3 contains 16 residues. Germline CDR1 is WSHSY and CDR2 is SAAADI. The CDR3 protein is CASSSRTSGVAYEQYF. Written as DNA, the CDR3 is TGCGCCAGCAGTTCGCGGACTAGCGGGGTCGCCTACGAGCAGTACTTC.

The chain's CDR3 is CASSPNTGDGNTIYF. CDR3 nucleotides: TGTGCCAGCTCACCCAATACAGGGGACGGAAACACCATATATTTT. The rearrangement joins TRBV18 to TRBJ1-3; 7 nucleotides match TRBD1. This CDR3 is 15 amino acids long. The trim removed 3 bases at V and 4 bases at J, leaving 6 bases unmatched. Per the germline V gene, CDR1 is KGHSH and CDR2 is LQKENI.

This chain connects TRBV6-1 to TRBJ2-5, with TRBD2 identical over 7 bases. The trim removed 0 bases at V and 7 bases at J, leaving 5 bases unmatched. Germline loops: CDR1 MNHNS, CDR2 SASEGT. The CDR3 runs 14 residues. CDR3 loop: CASSEAGGKGTQYF. CDR3 in DNA: TGTGCCAGCAGTGAAGCGGGGGGGAAGGGGACCCAGTACTTC.